This T cell receptor beta chain is drawn from a study of T cell repertoires in cytomegalovirus infection. This clonotype was counted ten times or more. Its antigen is unidentified. TCRdb passed the reads through MiXCR, listing each CDR3 protein once. The sample includes 250,000 or so distinct CDR3 sequences, roughly 9.1% of them seen just once. With V trimmed by 8 bases and J by 11 bases, 10 bases remained unmatched. The CDR3 consists of 14 residues. The germline gives CDR1 LNHDA, CDR2 SQIVND (reference sequence). Study results and limitations: Dominating the ex vivo response were TCR beta clonotypes that were CMV-specific and HLA-C-restricted. Summed frequency of public TCR beta families distinguished CMV carriers with the relevant HLA.

The TCR was taken from a human donor in good health (CMV status not recorded). Some clones in this sample may be carry-over from other donors' samples. The chain links TRBV19 to TRBJ1-5; the match to TRBD1 covers 12 bases. Sequencing was performed on PBMCs. CDR3 loop: CASLQSGQGASQHF. DNA of the CDR3: TGTGCCAGTCTTCAATCGGGACAGGGGGCGTCCCAGCATTTT.